This TCR beta chain comes out of a study of T cells after yellow fever vaccination. MiXCR was run by TCRdb on the 5' RACE reads, yielding one entry per CDR3 protein. The repertoire includes more than 350,000 distinct CDR3 sequences, approximately 10% of them detected once, and about 17% sits in the top ten. From germline, CDR1 is DFQATT and CDR2 SNEGSKA (reference sequence). This CDR3 comprises 13 residues. V lost 2 bases, J lost 1 base, and 0 bases stayed unmatched. Study-level results: Reappearing after the booster were most of the clones from primary vaccination (around 95% CD4, 85% to 90% CD8). Weaker overall was a secondary response that nonetheless peaked faster, on day 5 versus 15.

This clonotype has more than one count but fewer than ten. The antigen is undetermined. The sample was PBMCs, taken on the day of the first yellow fever vaccination. V usage is TRBV20-1 and J usage is TRBJ2-3; 7 bases agree with TRBD2. The source is a man aged 18 to 35 who received the YFV17D yellow fever vaccine. The CDR3 here is CSARTSGTDTQYF. CDR3 DNA: TGCAGTGCTAGAACTAGCGGCACAGATACGCAGTATTTT.